This T cell receptor (beta chain) was obtained from a study of cytomegalovirus exposure and HLA in healthy donors. Study-level points and caveats: 87-base-pair reads could not separate some V segments, including TRBV6-2 and TRBV6-3. Across donors, sequencing depth was assumed by presence/absence analyses to be roughly uniform.

PCR used 60 Vbeta primers and 13 Jbeta primers. Per the authors' pipeline: Unique TCR beta chains numbered about 72 million in a later analysis, with roughly 9.9 million shared. Sequenced by immunoSEQ multiplex PCR; TCRdb stores in-frame clones only, minus some. That table supplies the V and J calls and clone size; D and trimming were determined from the DNA. The profile shows over 150,000 clones, approximately 76% of them singletons. As regards this clone: Its matching antigen is unknown.

The germline V gene has CDR1 SQVTM and CDR2 ANQGSEA. The ends were cut back, 1 base at V and 2 bases at J, with 12 bases in the middle. The CDR3 totals 14 residues. This chain links TRBV29-1 with TRBJ2-7, with D possibly matching TRBD1 (6 bases). Sequences were obtained from PBMCs. The TCR comes from a woman between 18 and 29 years old in good health and CMV-seropositive. CDR3 amino acids: CSVEGGDTAYEQYF. The DNA of the CDR3 is TGCAGCGTTGAAGGAGGGGACACCGCCTACGAGCAGTACTTC.